These T cell receptor beta chains were read from a single sample in a study of T cell responses to AZD1222 COVID-19 vaccine. Generated by immunoSEQ multiplex PCR, the TCRdb table keeps only in-frame clones and is missing some. The sample yields about 120,000 clones, approximately 92% seen once. This sample comprised peripheral blood, obtained on day 0 of AZD1222 vaccination. Receptor source: an adult in good health. The CDR3 runs from the conserved cysteine through the conserved F or W. Fields, in order: V gene, J gene, clone size, D gene, CDR3 protein, CDR3 DNA. A D gene is named only where the DNA matches it firmly. Clone size is given for some rows only: seen once, a few or many times, or a class if the clone is expanded.

V: TRBV4-3
J: TRBJ1-4
size: once
D: TRBD1
CDR3: CASSQEARTGREKLFF
DNA: TGCGCCAGCAGCCAAGAAGCGAGGACAGGGCGCGAAAAACTGTTTTTT

V: TRBV4-1
J: TRBJ1-5
size: NA
D: NA
CDR3: CASSQGSGQPQHF
DNA: TGCGCCAGCAGCCAAGGTAGTGGTCAGCCCCAGCATTTT

V: TRBV27
J: TRBJ2-3
size: NA
D: NA
CDR3: CASRLDVGRTDTQYF
DNA: TGTGCCAGCAGACTGGATGTAGGGAGGACAGATACGCAGTATTTT

V: TRBV7-2
J: TRBJ2-1
size: NA
D: TRBD2
CDR3: CASSASGGYDNEQFF
DNA: TGTGCCAGCAGCGCTAGCGGGGGATACGACAATGAGCAGTTCTTC

V: TRBV7-6
J: TRBJ1-4
size: NA
D: TRBD1
CDR3: CASSPNRGLAEKLFF
DNA: TGTGCCAGCAGCCCGAACAGGGGGCTGGCTGAAAAACTGTTTTTT

V: TRBV6-1
J: TRBJ1-1
size: once
D: NA
CDR3: CASSEAHTTEAFF
DNA: TGTGCCAGCAGTGAAGCGCACACCACTGAAGCTTTCTTT

V: TRBV5-1
J: TRBJ1-2
size: NA
D: TRBD1
CDR3: CASSLDDRGYGYTF
DNA: TGCGCCAGCAGCTTGGATGACAGGGGGTATGGCTACACCTTC

V: TRBV6-2/TRBV6-3
J: TRBJ2-2
size: NA
D: NA
CDR3: CASSYSGSWVLFF
DNA: TGTGCCAGCAGTTACTCAGGCTCCTGGGTCCTGTTTTTT

V: TRBV6-2/TRBV6-3
J: TRBJ2-7
size: NA
D: NA
CDR3: CASSAKTSYRFEQYF
DNA: TGTGCCAGCAGTGCAAAAACTAGCTACCGCTTTGAGCAGTACTTC

V: TRBV3-1/TRBV3-2
J: TRBJ2-5
size: NA
D: NA
CDR3: CASSQDPASGETQYF
DNA: TGTGCCAGCAGCCAAGATCCGGCCTCAGGGGAGACCCAGTACTTC

V: TRBV3-1/TRBV3-2
J: TRBJ2-1
size: NA
D: TRBD2
CDR3: CASSQDFGREGPNEQFF
DNA: TGTGCCAGCAGCCAAGACTTCGGGCGGGAGGGCCCCAATGAGCAGTTCTTC

V: TRBV5-1
J: TRBJ2-7
size: few
D: NA
CDR3: CASSLDPGYEQYF
DNA: TGCGCCAGCAGCTTGGATCCGGGGTACGAGCAGTACTTC

V: TRBV6-5
J: TRBJ2-7
size: few
D: TRBD1
CDR3: CASSQPGGDYEQYF
DNA: TGTGCCAGCAGCCAACCAGGGGGAGACTACGAGCAGTACTTC

V: TRBV7-2
J: TRBJ1-5
size: NA
D: NA
CDR3: CASSFRDYGDQPQHF
DNA: TGTGCCAGCAGCTTTAGGGACTATGGGGATCAGCCCCAGCATTTT

V: TRBV5-6
J: TRBJ1-4
size: NA
D: NA
CDR3: CASSSARRDEKLFF
DNA: TGTGCCAGCAGCTCCGCTCGGAGGGATGAAAAACTGTTTTTT

V: TRBV9
J: TRBJ1-5
size: once
D: NA
CDR3: CASSVGGFNNQPQHF
DNA: TGTGCCAGCAGCGTAGGAGGGTTTAACAATCAGCCCCAGCATTTT

V: TRBV5-6
J: TRBJ2-3
size: NA
D: NA
CDR3: CASSLVLVSTDTQYF
DNA: TGTGCCAGCAGCTTGGTTCTGGTTTCCACAGATACGCAGTATTTT

V: TRBV28
J: TRBJ2-1
size: NA
D: TRBD2
CDR3: CASKLGLGSYNEQFF
DNA: TGTGCCAGCAAGCTCGGACTAGGATCCTACAATGAGCAGTTCTTC

V: TRBV9
J: TRBJ1-2
size: NA
D: NA
CDR3: CASSVGIGTYYGYTF
DNA: TGTGCCAGCAGCGTAGGGATAGGGACTTACTATGGCTACACCTTC

V: TRBV5-8
J: TRBJ2-1
size: once
D: TRBD2
CDR3: CASSLVRLAGQFF
DNA: TGTGCCAGCAGCTTGGTCAGACTAGCTGGGCAGTTCTTC

V: TRBV19
J: TRBJ2-1
size: once
D: TRBD2
CDR3: CASTATSGGRGEQFF
DNA: TGTGCCAGTACCGCCACTAGCGGGGGGAGGGGTGAGCAGTTCTTC

V: TRBV19
J: TRBJ2-1
size: NA
D: NA
CDR3: CASSPAGSSYNEQFF
DNA: TGTGCCAGTAGTCCTGCGGGAAGCTCCTACAATGAGCAGTTCTTC